A selection of T cell receptor beta chains follows, all from one sample in a study of cytomegalovirus exposure and HLA in healthy donors. Assay used: immunoSEQ multiplex PCR; TCRdb lists only in-frame clones, some missing. The sample holds more than 150,000 clones, over 80% seen once. Sequenced material: PBMCs. The source of these receptors is a woman between 18 and 29 years old in good health and CMV-seronegative. CDR3s include the opening cysteine and the closing phenylalanine or tryptophan. A D gene is named only where the DNA matches it firmly. Not every row has a clone size; where given, it reads once, few, many or a size class.

TRBV6-6	.	TRBJ1-6	.	CASRDQGRYNSPLHF	TGTGCCAGCAGAGATCAGGGTCGTTATAATTCACCCCTCCACTTT
TRBV6-1	few	TRBJ2-7	.	CASSVVATSSYEQYF	TGTGCCAGCAGTGTGGTAGCTACGAGCTCCTACGAGCAGTACTTC
TRBV18	.	TRBJ2-7	TRBD1	CASSSRQGQSYEQYF	TGTGCCAGCTCATCAAGGCAGGGACAGAGCTACGAGCAGTACTTC
TRBV7-3	.	TRBJ2-3	.	CASSSTSSGTQYF	TGTGCCAGCAGCTCTACCTCGTCCGGTACGCAGTATTTT
TRBV6-5	.	TRBJ2-4	.	CASSYSRQIRSQYF	TGTGCCAGCAGTTACTCGAGGCAGATTAGGAGTCAGTACTTC
TRBV2	.	TRBJ2-5	.	CASSAGGQSQETQYF	TGTGCCAGCAGTGCAGGCGGACAGAGCCAAGAGACCCAGTACTTC
TRBV5-1	.	TRBJ1-2	TRBD1	CASSLEGTDKGGYTF	TGCGCCAGCAGCTTGGAGGGGACAGATAAGGGTGGCTACACCTTC
TRBV28	.	TRBJ1-2	TRBD1	CASSGLQGELLYGYTF	TGTGCCAGCAGTGGGTTACAGGGGGAGTTACTCTATGGCTACACCTTC
TRBV11-2	.	TRBJ1-2	.	CASSSSGVYGYTF	TGTGCCAGCAGCTCGTCCGGTGTCTATGGCTACACCTTC
TRBV30	.	TRBJ2-7	TRBD1	CAWSTGGYEQYF	TGTGCCTGGAGTACAGGGGGCTACGAGCAGTACTTC
TRBV28	.	TRBJ2-7	TRBD1	CASSFMGTGGVEQYF	TGTGCCAGCAGTTTCATGGGGACAGGGGGAGTTGAGCAGTACTTC
TRBV6-1	.	TRBJ2-7	.	CACGLEGGYEQYF	TGTGCCTGTGGGTTGGAGGGGGGGTACGAGCAGTACTTC
TRBV7-2	once	TRBJ1-1	TRBD1	CASSLDQGAEAFF	TGTGCCAGCAGCTTAGACCAGGGGGCGGAAGCTTTCTTT
TRBV5-1	.	TRBJ1-2	.	CASSAGIIIGAYGYTF	TGCGCCAGCAGCGCGGGGATAATCATCGGGGCCTATGGCTACACCTTC
TRBV19	.	TRBJ1-1	.	CASSMQRTTWGNTEAFF	TGTGCCAGTAGTATGCAAAGGACAACTTGGGGGAACACTGAAGCTTTCTTT
TRBV19	few	TRBJ1-6	TRBD1	CASSIRDSNSPLHF	TGTGCCAGTAGTATTCGGGACAGTAATTCACCCCTCCACTTT
TRBV20-1	.	TRBJ1-1	.	CSAPETEAFF	TGCAGTGCCCCGGAGACTGAAGCTTTCTTT
TRBV9	.	TRBJ1-1	.	CASSPPSAEAFF	TGTGCCAGCAGCCCACCCAGTGCTGAAGCTTTCTTT
TRBV7-9	.	TRBJ2-6	.	CASSPLRGSGANVLTF	TGTGCCAGCAGTCCCCTTAGGGGCTCTGGGGCCAACGTCCTGACTTTC
TRBV7-9	.	TRBJ1-2	TRBD1	CASSALRTGGLDGYTF	TGTGCCAGCAGCGCGCTACGGACAGGGGGTCTCGATGGCTACACCTTC
TRBV9	.	TRBJ1-2	.	CASSERPAGNYGYTF	TGTGCCAGCAGCGAACGGCCGGCAGGGAACTATGGCTACACCTTC
TRBV19	.	TRBJ2-2	.	CASSISQGAGELFF	TGTGCCAGTAGTATCTCACAGGGCGCCGGGGAGCTGTTTTTT
TRBV6-1	.	TRBJ2-7	.	CASSEETGGAYEQYF	TGTGCCAGCAGTGAAGAAACAGGGGGGGCCTACGAGCAGTACTTC
TRBV19	.	TRBJ1-1	.	CASSIVERIGEAFF	TGTGCCAGTAGTATAGTGGAGCGGATTGGTGAAGCTTTCTTT
TRBV18	.	TRBJ2-7	.	CASSTTPQSHYEQYF	TGTGCCAGCTCAACAACTCCACAGTCACACTACGAGCAGTACTTC
TRBV2	.	TRBJ1-2	TRBD1	CASRGRQGFNYGYTF	TGTGCCAGCAGGGGAAGACAGGGCTTTAACTATGGCTACACCTTC
TRBV11-2	few	TRBJ1-3	TRBD1	CASSLVDRAHTIYF	TGTGCCAGCAGCTTAGTCGACAGGGCGCACACCATATATTTT
TRBV30	.	TRBJ2-3	.	CAWSVGTDTQYF	TGTGCCTGGAGTGTCGGCACAGATACGCAGTATTTT
TRBV6-1	few	TRBJ1-2	TRBD1	CATGRGTGGYTF	TGTGCCACCGGCAGGGGGACTGGCGGCTACACCTTC
TRBV27	.	TRBJ2-2	TRBD2	CASSWSGGNTGELFF	TGTGCCAGCAGTTGGAGCGGGGGAAACACCGGGGAGCTGTTTTTT
TRBV7-2	.	TRBJ1-1	.	CASSLAQGQIRPEAFF	TGTGCCAGCAGCTTAGCCCAAGGACAAATCCGGCCTGAAGCTTTCTTT
TRBV19	once	TRBJ1-2	.	CASSMGQPNYGYTF	TGTGCCAGTAGTATGGGGCAGCCTAACTATGGCTACACCTTC
TRBV27	.	TRBJ2-7	TRBD2	CASSTPSGGIYEQYF	TGTGCCAGCAGTACCCCTAGCGGGGGCATCTACGAGCAGTACTTC
TRBV25-1	.	TRBJ2-3	.	CASTADTQYF	TGTGCCAGCACCGCAGATACGCAGTATTTT
TRBV6-6	.	TRBJ1-1	.	CASSYGRNTEAFF	TGTGCCAGCAGTTACGGCAGGAACACTGAAGCTTTCTTT
TRBV19	few	TRBJ2-3	.	CASSIGPGGLEKPSTDTQYF	TGTGCCAGTAGTATAGGGCCCGGGGGTTTAGAGAAGCCTAGCACAGATACGCAGTATTTT
TRBV4-1	.	TRBJ1-1	TRBD1	CASSQGQLNTEAFF	TGCGCCAGCAGCCAGGGACAGCTGAACACTGAAGCTTTCTTT
TRBV2	.	TRBJ2-6	.	CASSEGASGANVLTF	TGTGCCAGCAGTGAAGGGGCCTCTGGGGCCAACGTCCTGACTTTC